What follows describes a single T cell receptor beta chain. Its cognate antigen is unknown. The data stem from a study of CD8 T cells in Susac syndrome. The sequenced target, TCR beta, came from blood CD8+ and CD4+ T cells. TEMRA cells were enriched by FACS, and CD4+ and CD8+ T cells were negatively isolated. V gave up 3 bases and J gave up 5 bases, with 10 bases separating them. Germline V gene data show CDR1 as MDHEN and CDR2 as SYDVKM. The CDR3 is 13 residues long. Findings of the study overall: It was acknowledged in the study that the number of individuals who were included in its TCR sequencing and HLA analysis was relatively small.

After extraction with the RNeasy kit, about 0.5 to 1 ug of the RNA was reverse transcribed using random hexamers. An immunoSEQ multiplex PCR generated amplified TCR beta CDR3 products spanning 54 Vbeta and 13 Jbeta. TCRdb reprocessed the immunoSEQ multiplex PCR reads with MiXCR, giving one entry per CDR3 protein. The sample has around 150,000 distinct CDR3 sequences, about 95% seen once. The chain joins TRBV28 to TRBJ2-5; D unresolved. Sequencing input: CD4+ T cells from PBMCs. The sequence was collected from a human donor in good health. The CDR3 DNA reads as TGTGCCAGCAGTTTTCCCGGTGGGGAGACCCAGTACTTC. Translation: CASSFPGGETQYF.